What follows are 3 T cell receptor beta chains derived from one specimen sequenced in a study of blood T cell repertoires in COVID-19. Assay used: immunoSEQ multiplex PCR; TCRdb lists only in-frame clones, some missing. The data contain some 31,000 clones, 90% to 95% of them seen just once; the ten biggest clones take up around 9.6%. Sequences were obtained from peripheral blood. These receptors were taken from a human donor with active COVID-19. The donor label of this sample is uncertain.

The chain joins TRBV12-3 or TRBV12-4 to TRBJ2-7; D possibly corresponds to TRBD2 (6 bases). The CDR3 loop spans 13 amino acids. The V end was cut by 6 bases, the J end by 0 bases, with 9 bases between. In DNA form, the CDR3 reads TGTGCCAGCAGCCGGGACTCCTCCTACGAGCAGTACTTC. As protein: CASSRDSSYEQYF.

This clone occurred once. J is TRBJ1-1 and V is TRBV6-2 or TRBV6-3; TRBD1 aligns across 7 bases. V shed 5 bases, J shed 1 base, and the junction held 10 bases outside the gene matches. The germline V gene encodes CDR1 MNHEY and CDR2 SVGEGT. This CDR3 has 16 amino acids. The CDR3 reads CASSKRTGTANTEAFF. The CDR3 nucleotides are TGTGCCAGCAGTAAACGGACAGGCACGGCGAACACTGAAGCTTTCTTT.

The chain is built from TRBV7-3 and TRBJ2-3; perhaps TRBD1 as D (6 bases). The CDR3 extends over 13 amino acids. V was pared by 1 base and J by 7 bases, with 9 bases between. Germline V gives CDR1 SGHTA, CDR2 FQGTGA. This CDR3 reads CASSLNRGNTQYF. The CDR3 DNA reads TGTGCCAGCAGCTTAAATAGGGGGAATACGCAGTATTTT.